The 18 T cell receptor beta chains presented below share a single source sample, sequenced in a study of T cell changes during pregnancy in multiple sclerosis (dated by TCRdb to the late 2010s). Preparation of the library involved the immunoSEQ multiplex PCR assay. Drawn from immuneACCESS, this table holds only the in-frame rearrangements with V and J called that TCRdb kept. Clones are partly lost; checked studies trace under half to an unresolved V gene and leave the rest unexplained. This sample lists around 39,000 clones; over 75% were detected once. The ten most abundant clones make up around 1.2% of the sample. This sample comprised CD4+ T cells from peripheral blood mononuclear cells, obtained before pregnancy. These receptors originate from a female donor with multiple sclerosis, enrolled in a pregnancy study.

The genes are TRBV30 and TRBJ1-5; D not resolved. From germline, CDR1 is GTSNPN and CDR2 SVGIG (reference sequence). The CDR3 consists of 14 residues. Trimming cost V 2 bases and J 3 bases, with 11 bases left between them. CDR3 DNA: TGTGCCTGGAGTAAGAAGAGGGACAATCAGCCCCAGCATTTT. Its protein is CAWSKKRDNQPQHF.

This chain connects TRBV9 to TRBJ2-2, with D tentatively TRBD2 (6 bases). This CDR3 spans 18 amino acids. Looked up from germline, CDR1 is SGDLS and CDR2 is YYNGEE. V was cut by 0 bases and J by 4 bases, with 19 bases left in between. The chain's CDR3 is CASSVAGGRMAGTGELFF. For the CDR3, the DNA is TGTGCCAGCAGCGTAGCTGGGGGGAGGATGGCAGGCACCGGGGAGCTGTTTTTT. The full variable domain, completed using reference TRBV9 and TRBJ2-2, is DSGVTQTPKHLITATGQRVTLRCSPRSGDLSVYWYQQSLDQGLQFLIQYYNGEERAKGNILERFSAQQFPDLHSELNLSSLELGDSALYFCASSVAGGRMAGTGELFFGEGSRLTVL.

In DNA, the CDR3 is TGTGCCAGCAGCCCACTAGCGGGATACAATGAGCAGTTCTTC. It yields the protein CASSPLAGYNEQFF. V usage is TRBV14 and J usage is TRBJ2-1; the match to TRBD2 covers 10 bases. The V segment lost 4 bases and the J segment 4 bases; nucleotides outside the gene matches: 1. Germline CDR1 is SGHDN and CDR2 is FVKESK. The length of the CDR3 is 14 residues.

The CDR3 bases are TGTGCCAGCAGTTTAAACAGGGGGCCAGGAGAGACCCAGTACTTC. Residues: CASSLNRGPGETQYF. The V gene is TRBV28, the J gene TRBJ2-5, with 9 bases that match TRBD1. Germline CDR1 and CDR2: MDHEN and SYDVKM. The CDR3 extends over 15 amino acids. Trimming cost V 2 bases and J 4 bases; bases outside gene matches: 5.

The CDR3 reads CASSGGSGMGQETQYF. CDR3 nucleotides: TGTGCCAGCAGCGGGGGTAGCGGGATGGGGCAAGAGACCCAGTACTTC. This chain links TRBV5-6 with TRBJ2-5; TRBD2 aligns across 8 bases. Germline-derived CDR1 and CDR2 are SGHDT and YYEEEE. The ends lost 4 bases at V and 2 bases at J; junction bases unmatched: 10. The CDR3 contains 16 residues.

This clone occurred a few times. The J gene is TRBJ1-2, the V gene TRBV7-9; tentatively, D is TRBD1 (6 bases). Germline V lookup: CDR1 SEHNR, CDR2 FQNEAQ (reference sequence). The CDR3 contains 15 residues. V shed 4 bases and J shed 6 bases, with 18 bases lying between them. The CDR3 DNA reads TGTGCCAGCAGCTACGGGACACCCGATTCTCATGGCTACACCTTC. Amino acid sequence: CASSYGTPDSHGYTF.

The chain joins TRBV5-4 to TRBJ2-2; TRBD2 agrees at 7 bases. Germline assignment: CDR1 SGHNT and CDR2 YYREEE (reference sequence). The CDR3 covers 16 residues. V lost 4 bases and J lost 5; bases outside the gene matches: 11. The CDR3 reads CASSPSASGNTGELFF. In nucleotides, the CDR3 is TGTGCCAGCAGCCCGTCGGCTAGCGGTAATACCGGGGAGCTGTTTTTT.

CDR3 nucleotide sequence: TGTGCCAGCAGCGCCTTCCTAGAAACTGAGACCCAGTACTTC. Protein sequence: CASSAFLETETQYF. The J gene is TRBJ2-5, the V gene TRBV7-2; the D is unclear. Trimming left V 5 bases short and J 5 bases short, with 15 bases between. The CDR3 spans 14 residues. Germline values: CDR1 SGHTA, CDR2 FQGNSA.

The genes are TRBV7-3 and TRBJ2-1; 9 bases match TRBD1. CDR1 is SGHTA, CDR2 FQGTGA, per germline. The trim removed 3 bases at V and 8 bases at J, leaving 8 bases unmatched. This CDR3 spans 15 amino acids. The DNA for the CDR3 is TGTGCCAGCAGCTTCGGGGGACAGGGTGGGGATGAGCAGTTCTTC. Amino acids: CASSFGGQGGDEQFF.

The chain is built from TRBV7-2 and TRBJ1-2; no firm D call. The CDR3 length is 15 residues. CDR1 is SGHTA, CDR2 FQGNSA, per germline. The ends were cut back, 5 bases at V and 0 bases at J, with 13 bases in the middle. The CDR3 here is CASSPVIRANYGYTF. The DNA of the CDR3 is TGTGCCAGCAGCCCCGTCATCCGAGCTAACTATGGCTACACCTTC.

The chain uses TRBV2 and TRBJ2-7; D remains ambiguous. The CDR3 covers 13 residues. V was clipped by 5 bases and J by 4 bases, with 12 bases between them. CDR1 is SNHLY and CDR2 is FYNNEI in the germline V gene. The CDR3 protein is CASSFSAEYEQYF. The CDR3 nucleotides are TGTGCCAGCAGTTTCTCCGCGGAGTACGAGCAGTACTTC.

This chain uses TRBV13 with TRBJ2-1; no clear D gene. Germline CDR1 reads PRHDT; CDR2 reads FYEKMQ (reference sequence). The CDR3 totals 16 residues. With 0 bases removed from V and 3 bases from J, the gap between germline ends came to 12 bases. The CDR3 DNA is TGTGCCAGCAGCTTAGGGGGCCTTGGTAGCTACAATGAGCAGTTCTTC. The encoded protein is CASSLGGLGSYNEQFF.

The V and J genes are TRBV18 and TRBJ2-2; D is perhaps TRBD1 (5 bases). Germline CDR1 reads KGHSH; CDR2 reads LQKENI. There are 15 residues in the CDR3. V lost 3 bases, J lost 6 bases, and 14 bases lay in between. CDR3 nucleotide sequence: TGTGCCAGCTCACCGTACGTTACAGGCGCCGGGGAGCTGTTTTTT. It yields the protein CASSPYVTGAGELFF.

This clone was recorded only once. The chain carries TRBV6-5 and TRBJ1-1; 11 bases match TRBD1. Germline CDR1 and CDR2: MNHEY and SVGAGI. The CDR3 has 15 amino acids. The J segment lost 7 bases and the V segment lost 0 bases, leaving 4 bases of the junction unmatched. The CDR3, as DNA: TGTGCCAGCAGTTACTCCGGGACAGGGGGGTTTGAAGCTTTCTTT. Translation: CASSYSGTGGFEAFF.

This rearrangement joins TRBV27 to TRBJ1-2; D is undetermined. The CDR3 is 12 amino acids. Germline assignment: CDR1 MNHEY and CDR2 SMNVEV (reference sequence). V lost 7 bases, J lost 5 bases, and 11 bases lay in between. The CDR3 spells CASKGTGYGYTF. Here the CDR3 DNA reads TGTGCCAGCAAGGGAACGGGGTATGGCTACACCTTC.

The chain has TRBV4-1 and TRBJ2-1, with a tentative D call TRBD2 (6 bases). The germline gives CDR1 MGHRA, CDR2 YSYEKL. This CDR3 contains 16 residues. The germline V and J ends were trimmed by 4 bases and 3 bases, with 16 bases remaining between them. Here the CDR3 reads CASSRFGGAGYNEQFF. The CDR3, as DNA: TGCGCCAGCAGCCGGTTCGGGGGAGCAGGCTACAATGAGCAGTTCTTC.

The chain carries TRBV27 and TRBJ2-3; possibly TRBD1 for D (5 bases). The CDR3 consists of 17 residues. V was cut by 6 bases and J by 0 bases, with 19 bases left in between. The germline gives CDR1 MNHEY, CDR2 SMNVEV (reference sequence). The CDR3 nucleotides are TGTGCCAGCAGCCGCCTCTCTAGGGGTCCTAGCACAGATACGCAGTATTTT. It encodes CASSRLSRGPSTDTQYF.

This chain links TRBV11-3 with TRBJ2-7, with 8 bases that match TRBD1. Trimming removed 5 bases from V and 3 bases from J; junction bases left unmatched: 3. Germline assignment: CDR1 SGHNT and CDR2 YENEEA. This CDR3 comprises 13 residues. CDR3 amino acids: CASSNTGGYEQYF. The CDR3 DNA reads as TGTGCCAGCAGCAATACAGGGGGCTACGAGCAGTACTTC.